This is a list of T cell receptor beta chains from one sample in a study of neoadjuvant anti-PD-1 for oral cavity cancer. The protocol was immunoSEQ multiplex PCR, while the TCRdb copy is restricted to in-frame clones and leaves out a portion. This table holds roughly 14,000 clones, around 74% found once. The sample consisted of PBMCs, taken after nivolumab (anti-PD-1) treatment. Receptors originate from a person between 40 and 85 years old with oral cavity squamous cell carcinoma. CDR3s include the opening cysteine and the closing phenylalanine or tryptophan. The order of the fields is V gene, J gene, D gene, CDR3 protein. The D gene is left open where the match is weak.

v_call: TRBV14
j_call: TRBJ1-1
d_call: NA
cdr3_aa: CASSQQDGYTEAFF

v_call: TRBV5-1
j_call: TRBJ2-1
d_call: TRBD2
cdr3_aa: CASSFLNSGSSYNEQFF

v_call: TRBV6-1
j_call: TRBJ2-7
d_call: TRBD1
cdr3_aa: CASNHMGQGLDEQYF

v_call: TRBV5-1
j_call: TRBJ2-5
d_call: NA
cdr3_aa: CASSLTTAGMQEETQYF

v_call: TRBV10-3
j_call: TRBJ2-7
d_call: TRBD2
cdr3_aa: CAIRGTSAYEQYF

v_call: TRBV7-6
j_call: TRBJ1-1
d_call: NA
cdr3_aa: CASSLGTGNTEAFF

v_call: TRBV28
j_call: TRBJ1-2
d_call: NA
cdr3_aa: CASSLRAAYGYTF

v_call: TRBV9
j_call: TRBJ2-7
d_call: NA
cdr3_aa: CASNPSGLPYEQYF

v_call: TRBV11-2
j_call: TRBJ2-2
d_call: NA
cdr3_aa: CASSFGHLNTGELFF

v_call: TRBV6-1
j_call: TRBJ2-3
d_call: NA
cdr3_aa: CASSTTGGTDTQYF

v_call: TRBV29-1
j_call: TRBJ2-3
d_call: NA
cdr3_aa: CSVPFWRQQPPTGSTDTQYF

v_call: TRBV11-2
j_call: TRBJ2-7
d_call: NA
cdr3_aa: CASSLGSYEQYF

v_call: TRBV7-6
j_call: TRBJ1-2
d_call: NA
cdr3_aa: CASSSGSVVGGYTF

v_call: TRBV18
j_call: TRBJ1-2
d_call: NA
cdr3_aa: CASSPSGPRYGYTF

v_call: TRBV5-1
j_call: TRBJ2-3
d_call: NA
cdr3_aa: CASSFNGADTQYF

v_call: TRBV29-1
j_call: TRBJ1-2
d_call: TRBD1
cdr3_aa: CSVLTPGQIYGYTF

v_call: TRBV10-3
j_call: TRBJ2-3
d_call: NA
cdr3_aa: CAISPGLTGLTDTQYF

v_call: TRBV9
j_call: TRBJ1-2
d_call: NA
cdr3_aa: CASSVGQAYGYTF

v_call: TRBV2
j_call: TRBJ1-1
d_call: NA
cdr3_aa: CASSAIGGNTEAFF

v_call: TRBV11-2
j_call: TRBJ1-1
d_call: TRBD1
cdr3_aa: CASSSTGQGNTEAFF

v_call: TRBV5-4
j_call: TRBJ2-1
d_call: TRBD2
cdr3_aa: CASSSRLAGVVSYNEQFF

v_call: TRBV2
j_call: TRBJ2-7
d_call: TRBD1
cdr3_aa: CASSEQGAAWEQYF

v_call: TRBV6-5
j_call: TRBJ2-7
d_call: NA
cdr3_aa: CANRAGDRVVGEQYF

v_call: TRBV19
j_call: TRBJ1-1
d_call: NA
cdr3_aa: CASSFPSGVQHTEAFF

v_call: TRBV28
j_call: TRBJ1-5
d_call: NA
cdr3_aa: CASSWQRNQPQHF

v_call: TRBV28
j_call: TRBJ1-3
d_call: NA
cdr3_aa: CASSLQGPAGNTIYF

v_call: TRBV28
j_call: TRBJ1-5
d_call: TRBD1
cdr3_aa: CASSFLTGMEPQHF

v_call: TRBV15
j_call: TRBJ1-5
d_call: NA
cdr3_aa: CATSRGDSNQPQHF

v_call: TRBV6-6
j_call: TRBJ1-1
d_call: NA
cdr3_aa: CASSYSPLMNTEAFF

v_call: TRBV19
j_call: TRBJ1-2
d_call: NA
cdr3_aa: CASTFRDLRTNYGYTF

v_call: TRBV4-2
j_call: TRBJ2-5
d_call: TRBD2
cdr3_aa: CASSSRLAGGETQYF

v_call: TRBV5-4
j_call: TRBJ2-3
d_call: NA
cdr3_aa: CASSFGIHGVTQYF